This record covers a single T cell receptor (beta chain). The antigen is undetermined. This PCR relied on a set of 60 Vbeta primers and 13 Jbeta primers. Some clones are missing from TCRdb's copy, which holds only in-frame ones; the method was immunoSEQ multiplex PCR. Among about 120,000 clones, roughly three quarters were seen once, and the ten largest hold around 12%. This sample stems from a study of cytomegalovirus exposure and HLA in healthy donors. Study-wide findings and caveats: Later, an analysis showed that TCR beta chains associated with HLA were more clonally expanded than others that were equally common. In an earlier analysis, most TCR beta V segments were productive about 87% or about 30% of the time. In presence/absence analyses, roughly uniform sequencing depth across donors was assumed.

The CDR3 extends over 14 amino acids. The germline gives CDR1 LNHNV, CDR2 YYDKDF (reference sequence). The ends were cut back, 9 bases at V and 5 bases at J, with 19 bases in the middle. The sequencing sample was made of PBMCs. The chain is built from TRBV15 and TRBJ2-5, with D perhaps matching TRBD2 (6 bases). The clonotype was recovered from a woman aged 40 to 49 in good health and CMV-seropositive. The DNA for the CDR3 is TGTGCCACGACTCAGAGAAATGGGAGGGAGACCCAGTACTTC. Protein sequence: CATTQRNGRETQYF.